The 22 T cell receptor beta chains presented below share a single source sample, sequenced in a study of cytomegalovirus exposure and HLA in healthy donors. Assay: immunoSEQ multiplex PCR; the TCRdb copy retains only in-frame clones and omits some. Here the sample spans about 74,000 clones, 94% being singletons. Sequenced: PBMCs. Receptors originate from a woman between 18 and 30 years old in good health and CMV-seropositive.

The rearrangement uses TRBV30 and TRBJ1-5, with 8 bases matching TRBD1. The V and J ends lost 2 bases and 2 bases, in that order; junction bases with no gene match: 8. CDR1 and CDR2 (germline): GTSNPN, SVGIG (reference sequence). CDR3 size: 16 residues. CDR3 protein: CAWSPDGQGGNQPQHF. CDR3 DNA sequence: TGTGCCTGGAGTCCTGACGGACAGGGAGGCAATCAGCCCCAGCATTTT.

The rearrangement links TRBV30 to TRBJ2-2; 9 nucleotides match TRBD1. After removal of 5 bases from V and 4 bases from J, the junction contained 11 bases not matched to a gene. CDR1 is GTSNPN, CDR2 SVGIG, per germline (reference sequence). The length of the CDR3 is 16 residues. CDR3 sequence reads: CAWASSGTGPTGELFF. The CDR3 coding sequence is TGTGCCTGGGCCTCCTCCGGGACAGGGCCCACCGGGGAGCTGTTTTTT.

About this clone itself: Relative to the germline gene, one junction end is altered; a read error may explain this. This sample includes further DNA sequences coding for the same CDR3. The genes are TRBV30 and TRBJ2-2; 7 bases agree with TRBD1. CDR1 and CDR2 from the germline V gene are GTSNPN and SVGIG (reference sequence). The CDR3 totals 16 residues. The CDR3 DNA follows: TGTGCCTGGAGTGGATGGGAGACAGGGACAACCGGGGAACTGTTTTTT. This gives the protein CAWSGWETGTTGELFF.

The CDR3: CASSIVSSPYNEQFF. CDR3 DNA: TGTGCCAGTAGTATCGTGTCTAGCCCCTACAATGAGCAGTTCTTC. The chain is built from TRBV19 and TRBJ2-1; D is possibly TRBD2 (5 bases). Trimming shortened V by 3 bases and J by 2 bases, and 11 bases separated the two germline ends. The CDR3 runs 15 residues. Germline CDR1 LNHDA, CDR2 SQIVND (reference sequence). Full variable domain (missing parts from reference TRBV19 and TRBJ2-1): DGGITQSPKYLFRKEGQNVTLSCEQNLNHDAMYWYRQDPGQGLRLIYYSQIVNDFQKGDIAEGYSVSREKKESFPLTVTSAQKNPTAFYLCASSIVSSPYNEQFFGPGTRLTVL.

The rearrangement joins TRBV7-3 to TRBJ2-3; no firm D call. Between the trimmed V and J ends, which lost 6 bases and 0 bases, there was a span of 7 bases. The CDR3 sequence is 13 residues long. The V gene's germline CDR1 is SGHTA and CDR2 FQGTGA. The CDR3 protein is CASRQTSTDTQYF. CDR3 DNA sequence: TGTGCCAGCAGGCAAACTAGCACAGATACGCAGTATTTT.

The chain uses TRBV5-6 and TRBJ2-1; the match to TRBD2 covers 8 bases. CDR3 length equals 16 residues. J lost 3 bases, V lost 0 bases, and 5 bases had no gene match. CDR1 is SGHDT, CDR2 YYEEEE, per germline. The DNA for the CDR3 is TGTGCCAGCAGCTTGGAACGGGGGGGTGACTACAATGAGCAGTTCTTC. This translates into CASSLERGGDYNEQFF.

This chain joins TRBV6-6 and TRBJ1-4, with 9 bases identical to TRBD1. Germline CDR1 MNHNY, CDR2 SVGAGI (reference sequence). The V segment lost 5 bases and the J segment 8 bases; nucleotides outside the gene matches: 9. This CDR3 comprises 15 residues. This chain's CDR3 is CASSRGQGGEEKLFF. DNA of the CDR3: TGTGCCAGCAGTCGGGGACAGGGAGGAGAGGAAAAACTGTTTTTT.

The V and J genes are TRBV6-1 and TRBJ2-7; 9 positions agree with TRBD1. Losses at the gene ends were 2 bases for V and 2 bases for J; bases not matched to a gene: 4. Germline assignment: CDR1 MNHNS and CDR2 SASEGT. This CDR3 comprises 15 residues. The CDR3 sequence: CASSELRQGAYEQYF. In DNA form, the CDR3 reads TGTGCCAGCAGTGAATTAAGACAGGGGGCCTACGAGCAGTACTTC.

The V and J genes are TRBV19 and TRBJ1-5; possibly TRBD1 for D (5 bases). The CDR3 consists of 16 residues. V dropped 2 bases and J dropped 7 bases, with 18 bases sitting between them. The V gene's germline CDR1 is LNHDA and CDR2 SQIVND (reference sequence). The CDR3 DNA follows: TGTGCCAGTAGTATAATTCGTCCAGGGTTTAGCCAGCCCCAGCATTTT. Amino acids: CASSIIRPGFSQPQHF.

The V call is TRBV5-1, the J call TRBJ2-1, with D perhaps TRBD2 (6 bases). This CDR3 comprises 12 residues. The germline CDR1 and CDR2 sequences are SGHRS and YFSETQ. V lost 7 bases, J lost 9 bases, and 14 bases lay in between. The DNA for the CDR3 is TGCGCCAGCTTGGGAGGTAGTCGTGAGCAGTTCTTC. Protein product: CASLGGSREQFF.

This chain links TRBV4-3 with TRBJ2-3, with 12 bases identical to TRBD1. V dropped 0 bases and J dropped 5; count of bases not matched to a gene: 6. The CDR3 runs 17 residues. The germline gives CDR1 LGHNA, CDR2 YSLEER. DNA for the CDR3: TGCGCCAGCAGCCAAGATCCCGGGACAGGGGGCCAAGATACGCAGTATTTT. It specifies CASSQDPGTGGQDTQYF.

Written as DNA, the CDR3 is TGTGCCAGTGAGGGAGGGAGTTGGTCCTACAATGAGCAGTTCTTC. As protein: CASEGGSWSYNEQFF. The J gene is TRBJ2-1, the V gene TRBV2, with 7 bases fitting TRBD2. The ends lost 9 bases at V and 1 base at J; junction bases unmatched: 9. Germline V gene data show CDR1 as SNHLY and CDR2 as FYNNEI. This CDR3 comprises 15 residues.

The genes are TRBV4-1 and TRBJ1-2; the D is unclear. The ends were cut back, 7 bases at V and 5 bases at J, with 17 bases in the middle. The CDR3 has 14 amino acids. The germline CDR1 and CDR2 sequences are MGHRA and YSYEKL. This CDR3 is CASKQTGDLYGYTF. CDR3 DNA sequence: TGCGCCAGCAAACAGACCGGGGATCTTTATGGCTACACCTTC.

This clone was recorded once. The chain joins TRBV6-5 to TRBJ2-7, with a tentative D call TRBD2 (5 bases). Trimming removed 2 bases at V and 3 bases at J, with 8 bases between. This CDR3 spans 13 amino acids. Germline assignment: CDR1 MNHEY and CDR2 SVGAGI. CDR3 region: CASSYGSGYEQYF. Written as DNA, the CDR3 is TGTGCCAGCAGTTACGGGAGCGGCTACGAGCAGTACTTC.

This clone was picked up one time. This chain links TRBV4-2 with TRBJ2-1; no definite D call. Germline CDR1 reads LGHNA; CDR2 reads YNFKEQ. The CDR3 runs 14 residues. The V gene lost 4 bases and the J gene lost 1 base, with 8 bases spanning the gap. This CDR3 is CASSLSLSYNEQFF. As DNA, the CDR3 is TGTGCCAGCAGCCTCTCGCTATCCTACAATGAGCAGTTCTTC.

J is TRBJ2-7 and V is TRBV5-1; perhaps TRBD1 as D (6 bases). Deletions cut 3 bases from V and 1 base from J, with 20 bases between. The CDR3 length is 17 residues. Germline CDR1 reads SGHRS; CDR2 reads YFSETQ. The CDR3 is CASSYRGGGVGSYEQYF. In DNA, the CDR3 is TGCGCCAGCAGCTACAGAGGGGGTGGGGTCGGGTCCTACGAGCAGTACTTC.

This sequence joins TRBV5-1 and TRBJ2-2, with 7 nucleotides matching TRBD2. This CDR3 comprises 11 residues. The trim removed 9 bases at V and 8 bases at J, leaving 4 bases unmatched. CDR1 and CDR2 (germline): SGHRS, YFSETQ. The CDR3 coding sequence is TGCGCCACCCTACTAGCGGGGGAGCTGTTTTTT. This codes for CATLLAGELFF. Complete variable domain (other parts from reference TRBV5-1 and TRBJ2-2): KAGVTQTPRYLIKTRGQQVTLSCSPISGHRSVSWYQQTPGQGLQFLFEYFSETQRNKGNFPGRFSGRQFSNSRSEMNVSTLELGDSALYLCATLLAGELFFGEGSRLTVL.

The gene calls are TRBV2 and TRBJ2-7; 9 bases agree with TRBD1. Germline values: CDR1 SNHLY, CDR2 FYNNEI. Losses at the gene ends were 5 bases for V and 4 bases for J; bases not matched to a gene: 6. The CDR3 consists of 14 residues. DNA of the CDR3: TGTGCCAGCAGTAACCTACAGGGGGCATACGAGCAGTACTTC. This translates into CASSNLQGAYEQYF.

This chain links TRBV30 with TRBJ1-5; possible D gene TRBD1, 6 bases. The CDR3 consists of 16 residues. In germline, CDR1 is GTSNPN, CDR2 SVGIG (reference sequence). Trimming shortened V by 1 base and J by 7 bases, and 20 bases separated the two germline ends. CDR3 sequence: CAWSADTGRSGQPQHF. DNA for the CDR3: TGTGCCTGGAGTGCGGATACAGGGCGCAGCGGACAGCCCCAGCATTTT.

The CDR3, as DNA: TGTGCCAGCAGCTTAAGGGGGAATGAAGCTTTCTTT. Translation: CASSLRGNEAFF. The chain is built from TRBV7-2 and TRBJ1-1, with D possibly TRBD1 on 6 matching bases. CDR3 length: 12 amino acids. Germline CDR1 and CDR2: SGHTA and FQGNSA. Deletions cut 2 bases from V and 7 bases from J, with 8 bases between.

This clone was recorded once. The chain employs TRBV5-1 and TRBJ1-4; no clear D gene. The CDR3 length is 14 residues. CDR1 is SGHRS and CDR2 is YFSETQ in the germline V gene. V was clipped by 4 bases and J by 8 bases, with 15 bases between them. CDR3 in DNA: TGCGCCAGCAGCCTCGGGCCGGGAGAAGAAAAACTGTTTTTT. It codes for CASSLGPGEEKLFF.

The chain links TRBV9 to TRBJ1-4, with a possible D match to TRBD1 (5 bases). This CDR3 is built from 15 residues. V shed 0 bases and J shed 6 bases, with 12 bases lying between them. Germline assignment: CDR1 SGDLS and CDR2 YYNGEE. In DNA form, the CDR3 reads TGTGCCAGCAGCGTAGGATGGGCGGGGGATGAAAAACTGTTTTTT. It translates to CASSVGWAGDEKLFF.